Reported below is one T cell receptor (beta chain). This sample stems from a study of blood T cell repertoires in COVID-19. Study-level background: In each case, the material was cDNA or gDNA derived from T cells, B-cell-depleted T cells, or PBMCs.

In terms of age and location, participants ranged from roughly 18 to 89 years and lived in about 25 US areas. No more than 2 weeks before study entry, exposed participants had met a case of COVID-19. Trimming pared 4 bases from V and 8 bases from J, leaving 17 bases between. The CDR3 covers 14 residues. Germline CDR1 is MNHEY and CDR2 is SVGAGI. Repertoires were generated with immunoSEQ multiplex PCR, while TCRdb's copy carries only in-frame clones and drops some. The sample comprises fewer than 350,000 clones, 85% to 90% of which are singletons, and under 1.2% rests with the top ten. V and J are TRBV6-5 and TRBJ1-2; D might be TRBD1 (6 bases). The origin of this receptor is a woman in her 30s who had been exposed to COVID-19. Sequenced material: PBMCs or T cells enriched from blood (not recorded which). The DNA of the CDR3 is TGTGCCAGCAGTTCCAGGGGAACCGAGACGGGCTACACCTTC. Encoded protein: CASSSRGTETGYTF.